This T cell receptor beta chain was recovered during a study of cytomegalovirus exposure and HLA in healthy donors. The PCR employed 60 Vbeta primers together with 13 Jbeta primers. Sequencing used immunoSEQ multiplex PCR; TCRdb keeps in-frame clones, though not all of them. The data contain some 130,000 clones, around 86% of them singletons. A word on this clone: The antigen remains unidentified.

The study's findings and limits: As immune exposure information, only CMV serostatus was available. Sequences of the TCR beta chain were said to predict the HLA-A and HLA-B alleles of most subjects accurately.

The receptor was derived from a woman between 45 and 60 years old in good health and CMV-seropositive. Material for sequencing was PBMCs.

The CDR3 DNA follows: TGTGCCAGCAGTTACTCGGGGACAGTAGCTAACTATGGCTACACCTTC. As protein: CASSYSGTVANYGYTF. This sequence joins TRBV6-5 and TRBJ1-2; 7 bases are shared with TRBD1. Germline V gene sequence: CDR1 MNHEY, CDR2 SVGAGI. Trimming took 0 bases from V and 0 from J; bases not matched to a gene: 4. This CDR3 has 16 residues.